The 20 T cell receptor beta chains given below trace back to one sample, sequenced in a study of blood T cells in healthy people across ages. Alongside a J-beta primer mix, a sample-barcoded 5' primer served in a second PCR lasting about 7 to 11 cycles. TCRdb re-called the 5' RACE reads with MiXCR, one entry per CDR3 protein. The data contain about 580,000 distinct CDR3 sequences, around half of them singletons. Sequenced sample: blood. The receptors shown here come from an elderly man in good health.

V gene TRBV20-1 combines with J gene TRBJ2-7; D assignment may be TRBD1 or TRBD2 (7 bases each). CDR3 length equals 14 residues. V dropped 5 bases and J dropped 7 bases, with 21 bases sitting between them. The germline CDR1 and CDR2 sequences are DFQATT and SNEGSKA (reference sequence). CDR3 region: CSAPDPNRGGEQYF. The CDR3 region has the DNA TGCAGTGCTCCCGATCCCAACAGGGGAGGGGAGCAGTACTTC.

The table lists this clonotype with many counts. CDR3 loop: CASSQIPRDRDYGYTF. DNA of the CDR3: TGTGCCAGCAGCCAAATCCCCAGGGACAGGGATTATGGCTACACCTTC. V usage is TRBV4-2 and J usage is TRBJ1-2; 9 bases are a match to TRBD1. The V gene's germline CDR1 is LGHNA and CDR2 YNFKEQ. After removal of 2 bases from V and 5 bases from J, the junction contained 9 bases not matched to a gene. CDR3 length: 16 amino acids.

This clonotype was observed a few times. V and J are TRBV12-3 or TRBV12-4 and TRBJ2-7; D is perhaps TRBD2 (6 bases). V dropped 5 bases and J dropped 4 bases, with 18 bases sitting between them. This CDR3 is 15 amino acids long. The CDR3 DNA follows: TGTGCCAGCAGTCCCTCCGGAGGGTTTCGGTACGAGCAGTACTTC. It specifies CASSPSGGFRYEQYF.

This clonotype was counted at least ten times. The V gene is TRBV7-2, the J gene TRBJ1-2, with no clear D. V was clipped by 2 bases and J by 4 bases, with 5 bases between them. Germline V gene sequence: CDR1 SGHTA, CDR2 FQGNSA. This CDR3 region has 12 residues. Written as DNA, the CDR3 is TGTGCCAGCAGCTTAAGGGCCTATGGCTACACCTTC. Encoded protein: CASSLRAYGYTF.

J is TRBJ1-4 and V is TRBV6-6, with TRBD1 identical over 9 bases. Losses at the gene ends were 4 bases for V and 5 bases for J; bases not matched to a gene: 5. This CDR3 is 15 amino acids long. Germline loops: CDR1 MNHNY, CDR2 SVGAGI (reference sequence). DNA of the CDR3: TGTGCCAGCAGTTTGGGACAGGGTGGGAATGAAAAACTGTTTTTT. Translating it yields CASSLGQGGNEKLFF.

V usage is TRBV7-2 and J usage is TRBJ2-1, with TRBD1 as a possible D gene (5 bases). The germline gives CDR1 SGHTA, CDR2 FQGNSA. V gave up 0 bases and J gave up 9 bases, with 18 bases separating them. This CDR3 comprises 16 residues. The CDR3 reads CASSLALRPRRGEQFF. For the CDR3, the DNA is TGTGCCAGCAGCTTAGCGCTCAGGCCCAGAAGGGGTGAGCAGTTCTTC.

The V call is TRBV20-1, the J call TRBJ2-7; D is ambiguous. Germline values: CDR1 DFQATT, CDR2 SNEGSKA (reference sequence). The CDR3 covers 14 residues. Trimming pared 0 bases from V and 1 base from J, leaving 10 bases between. CDR3 sequence: CSARDAEKSYEQYF. Written as DNA, the CDR3 is TGCAGTGCTAGAGACGCGGAAAAATCCTACGAGCAGTACTTC.

This clonotype was counted between two and nine times. CDR3 region: CASSVSGADGYTF. CDR3 in DNA: TGTGCCAGCAGTGTAAGTGGGGCTGATGGCTACACCTTC. This chain uses TRBV27 with TRBJ1-2; TRBD1 might be the D (5 bases). With 5 bases removed from V and 6 bases from J, the gap between germline ends came to 13 bases. The CDR3 sequence is 13 residues long. Germline CDR1 and CDR2: MNHEY and SMNVEV (reference sequence).

V is TRBV7-2 and J is TRBJ2-5; TRBD1 agrees at 9 bases. V dropped 5 bases and J dropped 11; count of bases not matched to a gene: 24. Germline V lookup: CDR1 SGHTA, CDR2 FQGNSA. CDR3 size: 18 residues. The CDR3: CASSVRGDRVRFHGEQYF. CDR3 bases: TGTGCCAGCAGCGTTAGGGGGGACAGGGTTCGGTTTCACGGTGAGCAGTACTTC. The variable domain in full, completed from reference TRBV7-2 and TRBJ2-5, reads GAGVSQSPSNKVTEKGKDVELRCDPISGHTALYWYRQSLGQGLEFLIYFQGNSAPDKSGLPSDRFSAERTGGSVSTLTIQRTQQEDSAVYLCASSVRGDRVRFHGEQYFGPGTRLLVL.

This clonotype has ten or more counts. The rearrangement uses TRBV12-3 or TRBV12-4 and TRBJ1-1; 10 bases are a match to TRBD1. The J segment lost 6 bases and the V segment lost 7 bases, leaving 8 bases of the junction unmatched. There are 14 residues in the CDR3. The CDR3 nucleotides are TGTGCCAGCATCTGGACAGGGGGTATGTCTGAAGCTTTCTTT. Translated, it gives CASIWTGGMSEAFF.

Notes on this clonotype: Sequence at one end of the junction differs from germline and may be a read error. The rearrangement uses TRBV7-9 and TRBJ2-7, with 10 bases that match TRBD2. Germline CDR1 reads SEHNR; CDR2 reads FQNEAQ (reference sequence). This CDR3 is 15 amino acids long. CDR3 coding DNA: TGTACCAGCAGCCCCGAACTAGCGGGATCCTACGAGCAGTACTTC. Its translation is CTSSPELAGSYEQYF.

The rearrangement links TRBV28 to TRBJ2-7; 7 bases map to TRBD2. The length of the CDR3 is 13 residues. V lost 10 bases, J lost 6 bases, and 12 bases stayed unmatched. Germline V gene data show CDR1 as MDHEN and CDR2 as SYDVKM. Written as DNA, the CDR3 is TGTGCCATTAATCTCGGGGGGTGGGGCGAGCAGTACTTC. This codes for CAINLGGWGEQYF.

This sequence joins TRBV4-3 and TRBJ2-1, with D tentatively TRBD2 (6 bases). The CDR3 spans 14 residues. Germline V gene lookup returns CDR1 LGHNA and CDR2 YSLEER. V gave up 0 bases and J gave up 4 bases, with 7 bases separating them. CDR3 residues: CASSQEGGYNEQFF. The CDR3 bases are TGCGCCAGCAGCCAAGAGGGAGGTTACAATGAGCAGTTCTTC.

The rearrangement uses TRBV4-1 and TRBJ2-2; a weak D match, TRBD1 (5 bases). Germline V gives CDR1 MGHRA, CDR2 YSYEKL. CDR3 length: 14 amino acids. Between the trimmed V and J ends, which lost 4 bases and 7 bases, there was a span of 13 bases. The CDR3 region is CASSPRDSNGELFF. Written as DNA, the CDR3 is TGCGCCAGCAGCCCACGCGACAGCAACGGGGAGCTGTTTTTT.

V gene TRBV20-1 combines with J gene TRBJ2-1; a weak D match, TRBD2 (7 bases). V dropped 3 bases and J dropped 1 base, with 16 bases sitting between them. CDR1 is DFQATT and CDR2 is SNEGSKA in the germline V gene (reference sequence). The CDR3 sequence is 16 residues long. CDR3 nucleotides: TGCAGTGCTAGCCGTGGGGGGGCCGCATCCTACAATGAGCAGTTCTTC. As protein: CSASRGGAASYNEQFF.

The V and J genes are TRBV5-1 and TRBJ2-1; 8 nucleotides agree with TRBD2. V shed 0 bases, J shed 8 bases, and the junction held 4 bases outside the gene matches. Germline CDR1 SGHRS, CDR2 YFSETQ. The CDR3 length is 14 residues. CDR3 bases: TGCGCCAGCAGCTTGGGACTAGCGAGCGATGAGCAGTTCTTC. This translates into CASSLGLASDEQFF.

This clonotype has just a few counts. This chain's CDR3 is CASSRDRGYEQFF. DNA for the CDR3: TGTGCCAGCAGCAGGGACAGGGGGTATGAGCAGTTCTTC. The rearrangement uses TRBV7-3 and TRBJ2-1; 11 bases are shared with TRBD1. CDR1 and CDR2 (germline): SGHTA, FQGTGA. Trimming cost V 5 bases and J 8 bases; bases outside gene matches: 2. CDR3 length: 13 residues.

This clonotype was recorded only once. The rearrangement links TRBV29-1 to TRBJ2-5; the D is unclear. TRBJ2-7 explains the end of the DNA better; the J call may be wrong. Germline V lookup: CDR1 SQVTM, CDR2 ANQGSEA. The length of the CDR3 is 12 residues. The CDR3: CSVEDHLHEQYF. Written as DNA, the CDR3 is TGCAGCGTTGAAGATCATCTCCACGAGCAGTACTTC.

V is TRBV3-1 and J is TRBJ1-1, with D perhaps TRBD1 (5 bases). This CDR3 is built from 14 residues. The germline CDR1 and CDR2 sequences are LGHDT and YNNKEL (reference sequence). Between the trimmed V and J ends, which lost 5 bases and 1 base, there was a span of 11 bases. The CDR3 reads CASSYAQANTEAFF. The CDR3 bases are TGTGCCAGCAGCTACGCACAGGCGAACACTGAAGCTTTCTTT.

This clonotype was seen just once. CDR3 amino acids: CASALGANNEQYF. In DNA, the CDR3 is TGTGCCAGTGCCCTGGGGGCTAACAATGAGCAGTACTTC. The chain is built from TRBV11-2 and TRBJ2-5; tentatively, D is TRBD1 (6 bases). The length of the CDR3 is 13 residues. V was shortened by 9 bases and J by 11 bases, with 22 bases between the two germline ends. Looked up from germline, CDR1 is SGHAT and CDR2 is FQNNGV.